The following is a T cell receptor beta chain sequence with its context. The target antigen is unknown. The CDR3 spans 13 residues. Germline CDR1 SGDLS, CDR2 YYNGEE. The V and J ends lost 3 bases and 5 bases, in that order; junction bases with no gene match: 3. This record belongs to a study of T cell clonotyping in hematopoietic cell transplantation. Broader study findings: Graft donor and pretransplant recipient Inverse Simpson Index values predicted broader posttransplant TCR diversity.

TCRdb keeps only in-frame clones here, not all; method: immunoSEQ multiplex PCR. The sample includes roughly 29,000 clones, approximately 77% of them seen just once. Stated time point: recipient sample about 28 days before transplant, after cytoreduction. The chain recombines TRBV9 with TRBJ2-5; 8 bases are shared with TRBD2. The material was peripheral blood mononuclear cells, obtained before stem cell transplant. The origin of this receptor is a man in his fifties or sixties with myelodysplastic syndrome. Some clones in this sample may be carry-over from other donors' samples. DNA for the CDR3: TGTGCCAGCAGCGCACGGGGGGGGGAGACCCAGTACTTC. Residues: CASSARGGETQYF.